These T cell receptor beta chains were read from a single sample in a study of shared clonotypes between healthy human individuals. Only in-frame clones appear in the TCRdb table, and some are missing; sequencing was by immunoSEQ multiplex PCR. The sample has millions of clones, approximately 95% seen once. The sequenced sample consisted of naive CD8+ T cells sorted from blood. Receptor source: a man aged 18 to 29 in good health. The CDR3 runs from the conserved cysteine through the conserved F or W. A D gene is named only where the DNA matches it firmly. Only some rows state a clone size, as once, few, many or a class for expanded clones.

>NA|TRBV10-2|NA|TRBJ2-7
CASSEGRSLTRAAYEQYF
TGCGCCAGCAGTGAAGGCAGGTCCTTGACCAGGGCCGCCTACGAGCAGTACTTC
>once|TRBV7-9|NA|TRBJ2-7
CASSLGRSYEQYF
TGTGCCAGCAGCTTAGGCAGATCCTACGAGCAGTACTTC
>NA|TRBV4-3|NA|TRBJ2-2
CASSHGPATGELFF
TGCGCCAGCAGCCACGGGCCGGCCACCGGGGAGCTGTTTTTT
>NA|TRBV9|TRBD1|TRBJ1-2
CASSVARDRASGYTF
TGTGCCAGCAGCGTAGCCCGCGACAGGGCGAGTGGCTACACCTTC
>NA|TRBV25-1|NA|TRBJ2-7
CASSELNYEQYF
TGTGCCAGCAGTGAATTGAATTACGAGCAGTACTTC
>NA|TRBV4-3|NA|TRBJ2-1
CASSQDRAGEGVDEQFF
TGCGCCAGCAGCCAAGATCGGGCAGGGGAGGGAGTGGATGAGCAGTTCTTC
>NA|TRBV27|NA|TRBJ1-6
CASSPLWGGNSPLHF
TGTGCCAGCAGTCCGCTGTGGGGCGGAAATTCACCCCTCCACTTT
>NA|TRBV27|NA|TRBJ2-1
CASRPGTYNEQFF
TGTGCCAGCAGGCCCGGGACGTACAATGAGCAGTTCTTC
>NA|TRBV5-4|TRBD1|TRBJ2-7
CASSWTGGYEQYF
TGTGCCAGCAGCTGGACAGGGGGTTACGAGCAGTACTTC
>NA|TRBV11-2|NA|TRBJ2-5
CASSLEEGQRSETQYF
TGTGCCAGCAGCTTAGAAGAGGGGCAGCGATCAGAGACCCAGTACTTC
>NA|TRBV10-3|NA|TRBJ1-1
CAISQTAWDTEAFF
TGTGCCATCAGCCAGACAGCCTGGGACACTGAAGCTTTCTTT